This T cell receptor beta chain was identified during a study of blood T cell repertoires in COVID-19. At the level of the study: PBMCs, B-cell-depleted T cells, or T cells provided the cDNA or gDNA that made up the material.

Per germline, CDR1 MGHRA and CDR2 YSYEKL. CDR3 length equals 16 residues. J gave up 2 bases and V 2 bases, and 6 bases lay outside the gene matches. Using immunoSEQ multiplex PCR, the repertoire was profiled, and TCRdb retains in-frame clones only, with some absent. This sample carries 150,000 or so clones, 70% to 90% of them seen once, and the ten largest clones take roughly 5%. This clone has only one observation. The TCR originated in a woman aged 45-60 years with COVID-19, enrolled during active disease. Sequences were obtained from peripheral blood. The chain recombines TRBV4-1 with TRBJ2-5; 9 bases fit TRBD2. The CDR3 region is CASSQSPSGAQETQYF. DNA of the CDR3: TGCGCCAGCAGCCAATCCCCTAGCGGGGCTCAAGAGACCCAGTACTTC.